This T cell receptor (beta chain) was identified during a study of cytomegalovirus exposure and HLA in healthy donors. Profiled with immunoSEQ multiplex PCR; TCRdb holds only in-frame clones, not every one. The profile shows about 130,000 clones, roughly nine tenths of them singletons. Specimen: PBMCs. The receptor comes from a young woman in good health and CMV-seronegative.

CDR3 amino acids: CASSSPPGQGSYGYTF. The DNA of the CDR3 is TGTGCCAGTAGTTCTCCCCCGGGACAGGGGAGCTATGGCTACACCTTC. This chain links TRBV19 with TRBJ1-2; TRBD1 agrees at 10 bases. The V gene's germline CDR1 is LNHDA and CDR2 SQIVND (reference sequence). The CDR3 length is 16 residues. The junction had 10 bases not matched to a gene; V was cut back by 5 bases and J by 4 bases.